The 29 T cell receptor beta chains listed next were all sequenced from one sample in a study of Ad26.COV2.S vaccination and SARS-CoV-2 variants. Only in-frame clones appear in the TCRdb table, and some are missing; sequencing was by immunoSEQ multiplex PCR. Of about 320,000 clones listed, about 86% are singletons. Regarding treatment: about 20 received Ad26.COV2.S at low or high dose, single or two shots; five or six received placebo; per-sample allocation not given. Specimens were obtained on day 63 following the first vaccine or placebo injection. The source was peripheral blood, collected in a trial of Ad26.COV2.S vaccine versus placebo. The origin of the receptors is a person between 18 and 59 years old who received the Ad26.COV2.S COVID-19 vaccine or a placebo.

This chain connects TRBV5-1 to TRBJ1-2; 9 bases agree with TRBD1. Germline-derived CDR1 and CDR2 are SGHRS and YFSETQ. Losses at the gene ends were 4 bases for V and 4 bases for J; bases not matched to a gene: 2. The CDR3 consists of 13 residues. CDR3 amino acids: CASSGDRVYGYTF. The CDR3 nucleotides read TGCGCCAGCAGCGGGGACAGGGTCTATGGCTACACCTTC.

The V gene is TRBV24-1, the J gene TRBJ2-3; D gene unclear. Per the germline V gene, CDR1 is KGHDR and CDR2 is SFDVKD. There are 13 residues in the CDR3. Trimming took off 4 bases at V and 0 bases at J, with 4 bases between the two ends. DNA of the CDR3: TGTGCCACCAGTGACGACAGCACAGATACGCAGTATTTT. As protein: CATSDDSTDTQYF.

The J gene is TRBJ1-5, the V gene TRBV7-2; D gene uncertain. Looked up from germline, CDR1 is SGHTA and CDR2 is FQGNSA. This CDR3 contains 14 residues. The V end lost 5 bases, the J end lost 5 bases, and 13 bases lay between the germline ends. The CDR3 DNA follows: TGTGCCAGCAGCCCCAACGGGTGGGATCAGCCCCAGCATTTT. Translating gives CASSPNGWDQPQHF.

The sample holds a few counts of this clone. Other nucleotide sequences in the sample specify the same CDR3. J is TRBJ1-4 and V is TRBV4-3; D gene unclear. Germline V lookup: CDR1 LGHNA, CDR2 YSLEER. This CDR3 contains 12 residues. V was trimmed by 0 bases and J by 11 bases, leaving 7 bases between them. This chain's CDR3 is CASSQDMGKLFF. In DNA, the CDR3 is TGCGCCAGCAGCCAAGATATGGGGAAACTGTTTTTT.

V usage is TRBV6-5 and J usage is TRBJ1-5; TRBD1 is a possible D gene (5 bases). The germline V and J ends were trimmed by 6 bases and 5 bases, with 14 bases remaining between them. The CDR3 spans 14 residues. Germline V gene sequence: CDR1 MNHEY, CDR2 SVGAGI. Here the CDR3 DNA reads TGTGCCAGCAGGCGGGGGTTTGTGGATCAGCCCCAGCATTTT. It codes for CASRRGFVDQPQHF.

This clone was counted once. This chain joins TRBV19 and TRBJ2-5, with 11 bases matching TRBD2. With 1 base clipped from V and 5 bases from J, the junction kept 9 bases outside the gene matches. The germline CDR1 and CDR2 sequences are LNHDA and SQIVND (reference sequence). CDR3 size: 17 residues. In nucleotides, the CDR3 is TGTGCCAGTAGTATAGGGAGTAGCGGGGGGGCCTTGGAGACCCAGTACTTC. Amino acid sequence: CASSIGSSGGALETQYF. The full variable domain, in which reference TRBV19 and TRBJ2-5 provide the parts outside the CDR3, is DGGITQSPKYLFRKEGQNVTLSCEQNLNHDAMYWYRQDPGQGLRLIYYSQIVNDFQKGDIAEGYSVSREKKESFPLTVTSAQKNPTAFYLCASSIGSSGGALETQYFGPGTRLLVL.

The chain is built from TRBV6-9 and TRBJ2-7; a possible D gene is TRBD2 (6 bases). V lost 1 base to trimming and J lost 5 bases, with 24 bases between them. The CDR3 is 18 residues long. CDR1 is MNHGY and CDR2 is SVAAGI in the germline V gene. The CDR3 loop reads CASSYLAAVEGTVHEQYF. The CDR3 DNA sequence: TGTGCCAGCAGTTATTTAGCGGCGGTTGAGGGGACGGTCCACGAGCAGTACTTC.

This sequence joins TRBV30 and TRBJ1-4, with 7 bases identical to TRBD1. The germline gives CDR1 GTSNPN, CDR2 SVGIG (reference sequence). V lost 3 bases, J lost 8 bases, and 9 bases stayed unmatched. The CDR3 consists of 14 residues. CDR3 nucleotide sequence: TGTGCCTGGAGAAACAGGGGAAATAACGAAAAACTGTTTTTT. Translating gives CAWRNRGNNEKLFF.

The chain combines TRBV9 with TRBJ1-5; D uncertain. There are 13 residues in the CDR3. CDR1 SGDLS and CDR2 YYNGEE come from the germline V gene. Deletions cut 1 base from V and 3 bases from J, with 5 bases between. The chain's CDR3 is CASSVYTNQPQHF. In nucleotides, the CDR3 is TGTGCCAGCAGCGTATATACCAATCAGCCCCAGCATTTT.

This clone has just one count. The chain has TRBV3-1 (or the pseudogene TRBV3-2) and TRBJ1-1; D not resolved. Germline assignment: CDR1 LGHDT and CDR2 YNNKEL (reference sequence). V lost 1 base, J lost 0 bases, and 6 bases lay in between. The CDR3 totals 14 residues. The CDR3 loop reads CASSQGVMNTEAFF. DNA of the CDR3: TGTGCCAGCAGCCAAGGAGTAATGAACACTGAAGCTTTCTTT.

This sequence joins TRBV19 and TRBJ1-1; 7 bases match TRBD1. V lost 4 bases to trimming and J lost 2 bases; unmatched junction nucleotides: 4. Per germline, CDR1 LNHDA and CDR2 SQIVND (reference sequence). The CDR3 loop spans 14 amino acids. DNA of the CDR3: TGTGCCAGTAGTAAGACAGGGCCAAACACTGAAGCTTTCTTT. This codes for CASSKTGPNTEAFF.

The chain employs TRBV3-1 (or the pseudogene TRBV3-2) and TRBJ2-1; D gene unclear. CDR1 and CDR2 (germline): LGHDT, YNNKEL (reference sequence). CDR3 length equals 12 residues. V was clipped by 3 bases and J by 9 bases, with 9 bases between them. The CDR3 sequence is CASSQRRGEQFF. The CDR3 DNA is TGTGCCAGCAGCCAGCGCCGAGGTGAGCAGTTCTTC.

The DNA for the CDR3 is TGTGCCAGCAGTGGACGAGAAAGAACGGACAACTATGGCTACACCTTC. Protein: CASSGRERTDNYGYTF. The chain recombines TRBV9 with TRBJ1-2, with D hard to call. CDR1 SGDLS and CDR2 YYNGEE come from the germline V gene. This CDR3 is 16 amino acids long. V lost 5 bases and J 2 bases, leaving 19 bases between the germline ends.

J is TRBJ2-2 and V is TRBV24-1; D may be TRBD1 (5 bases). Germline loops: CDR1 KGHDR, CDR2 SFDVKD. The CDR3 sequence is 14 residues long. V lost 4 bases, J lost 1 base, and 6 bases lay in between. DNA of the CDR3: TGTGCCACCAGTGACAGGGTGAACACCGGGGAGCTGTTTTTT. Its protein product is CATSDRVNTGELFF.

J is TRBJ1-2 and V is TRBV5-4; no clear D. V was trimmed by 0 bases and J by 1 base, leaving 4 bases between them. Germline CDR1 and CDR2: SGHNT and YYREEE (reference sequence). The CDR3 contains 13 residues. CDR3 residues: CASSLDSNYGYTF. The CDR3 nucleotides read TGTGCCAGCAGCTTGGACAGTAACTATGGCTACACCTTC.

The J gene is TRBJ2-3, the V gene TRBV2, with TRBD2 identical over 11 bases. The CDR3 is made up of 14 amino acids. Germline lookup yields CDR1 SNHLY and CDR2 FYNNEI. Germline trimming cut 8 bases from V and 5 bases from J; bases unmatched to any gene: 6. CDR3 sequence (DNA): TGTGCCAGCTGCTTAGCGGGGGGGTTAGATACGCAGTATTTT. Translation: CASCLAGGLDTQYF.

V and J are TRBV3-1 (or the pseudogene TRBV3-2) and TRBJ1-1; unclear D gene. This CDR3 is built from 14 residues. Germline V gene sequence: CDR1 LGHDT, CDR2 YNNKEL (reference sequence). V lost 2 bases to trimming and J lost 3 bases, with 10 bases between them. The CDR3: CASSQNQADTEAFF. CDR3 in DNA: TGTGCCAGCAGCCAAAACCAGGCAGACACTGAAGCTTTCTTT.

V usage is TRBV9 and J usage is TRBJ1-2, with D maybe TRBD1 (5 bases). V was cut by 3 bases and J by 4 bases, with 16 bases left in between. This CDR3 spans 15 amino acids. CDR1 and CDR2 from the germline V gene are SGDLS and YYNGEE. The CDR3 here is CASSDVPGLGYGYTF. CDR3 in DNA: TGTGCCAGCAGCGACGTCCCGGGGCTGGGCTATGGCTACACCTTC.

This chain uses TRBV3-1 (or the pseudogene TRBV3-2) with TRBJ2-1; D unresolved. CDR1 is LGHDT and CDR2 is YNNKEL in the germline V gene (reference sequence). The CDR3 is 15 amino acids. Trimming removed 2 bases at V and 0 bases at J, with 8 bases between. The CDR3 coding sequence is TGTGCCAGCAGCCAAAGACGTATCTCCTACAATGAGCAGTTCTTC. Protein sequence: CASSQRRISYNEQFF.

This chain joins TRBV9 and TRBJ2-6; 9 bases fit TRBD1. V trimming: 3 bases; J trimming: 3 bases; junction bases outside the gene matches: 10. Germline CDR1 reads SGDLS; CDR2 reads YYNGEE. The CDR3 contains 18 residues. Written as DNA, the CDR3 is TGTGCCAGCAGCGGCCACAGGGGGCGAGCTCGTGGGGCCAACGTCCTGACTTTC. Encoded protein: CASSGHRGRARGANVLTF.

The CDR3 is CASSLPTREKLFF. CDR3 sequence (DNA): TGTGCCAGCAGCCTCCCCACCCGGGAAAAACTGTTTTTT. The V call is TRBV3-1 (or the pseudogene TRBV3-2), the J call TRBJ1-4; no firm D call. This CDR3 region has 13 residues. V shed 4 bases and J shed 8 bases, with 11 bases lying between them. Germline values: CDR1 LGHDT, CDR2 YNNKEL (reference sequence).

This chain links TRBV6-5 with TRBJ1-2; D unresolved. The germline V gene encodes CDR1 MNHEY and CDR2 SVGAGI. CDR3 length: 12 residues. V dropped 5 bases and J dropped 6 bases, with 10 bases sitting between them. This CDR3 reads CASSPRPDGYTF. In nucleotides, the CDR3 is TGTGCCAGCAGTCCGCGGCCCGATGGCTACACCTTC.

The rearrangement uses TRBV3-1 (or the pseudogene TRBV3-2) and TRBJ2-7; D may be TRBD1 (6 bases). Germline loops: CDR1 LGHDT, CDR2 YNNKEL (reference sequence). Trimming shortened V by 7 bases and J by 0 bases, and 13 bases separated the two germline ends. The CDR3 covers 14 residues. The chain's CDR3 is CASTRQGSSYEQYF. CDR3 nucleotide sequence: TGTGCCAGCACCCGGCAGGGGAGCTCCTACGAGCAGTACTTC.

The chain links TRBV5-1 to TRBJ1-5; 7 bases are shared with TRBD1. The CDR3 spans 17 residues. In germline, CDR1 is SGHRS, CDR2 YFSETQ. V was clipped by 3 bases and J by 5 bases; unmatched bases: 14. The DNA of the CDR3 is TGCGCCAGCAGCTGGAGAATCGACAGGGTCGAGGATCAGCCCCAGCATTTT. It is translated as CASSWRIDRVEDQPQHF.

The rearrangement uses TRBV7-9 and TRBJ1-2; D is unclear. Germline CDR1 is SEHNR and CDR2 is FQNEAQ (reference sequence). There are 12 residues in the CDR3. Deletions cut 5 bases from V and 7 bases from J, with 11 bases between. CDR3 protein: CASSPASIGYTF. The DNA for the CDR3 is TGTGCCAGCAGCCCGGCGTCTATTGGCTACACCTTC.

This clone was seen just once. This sequence joins TRBV2 and TRBJ2-1; D possibly corresponds to TRBD2 (6 bases). The CDR3 runs 14 residues. Germline CDR1 is SNHLY and CDR2 is FYNNEI. V was trimmed by 4 bases and J by 3 bases, leaving 10 bases between them. CDR3 nucleotides: TGTGCCAGCAGTGTCGACGGGGGCTACAATGAGCAGTTCTTC. Translating gives CASSVDGGYNEQFF.

This clone appeared a few times. This chain joins TRBV2 and TRBJ1-6; the match to TRBD1 covers 9 bases. Germline values: CDR1 SNHLY, CDR2 FYNNEI. V dropped 6 bases and J dropped 6; count of bases not matched to a gene: 6. The CDR3 totals 15 residues. The CDR3 DNA follows: TGTGCCAGCAGCCTACAGGGGGCAGGTAATTCACCCCTCCACTTT. As protein: CASSLQGAGNSPLHF.

The J gene is TRBJ1-2, the V gene TRBV19; D unresolved. The CDR3 runs 14 residues. CDR1 is LNHDA, CDR2 SQIVND, per germline (reference sequence). The germline V and J ends were trimmed by 4 bases and 2 bases, with 11 bases remaining between them. CDR3 protein: CASSRANQNYGYTF. CDR3 sequence (DNA): TGTGCCAGTAGTAGGGCAAATCAAAACTATGGCTACACCTTC.

The chain joins TRBV5-8 to TRBJ1-5; D uncertain. CDR3 length: 13 amino acids. The germline gives CDR1 SGHTS, CDR2 YDEGEE. Trimming cost V 0 bases and J 6 bases, with 7 bases left between them. The CDR3 here is CASSLDGSQPQHF. Here the CDR3 DNA reads TGTGCCAGCAGCTTGGACGGGTCTCAGCCCCAGCATTTT.